The next 2 T cell receptor beta chains were all read from a single sample in a study of blood T cell repertoires in COVID-19. Assay: immunoSEQ multiplex PCR; the TCRdb copy retains only in-frame clones and omits some. The sample records more than 70,000 clones, around 74% being singletons. Sample: peripheral blood. The source is a human donor in a cohort sampled during active COVID-19.

The chain has TRBV30 and TRBJ1-4; weak D call: TRBD1 (6 bases). This CDR3 is 16 amino acids long. V lost 5 bases, J lost 1 base, and 17 bases lay in between. Germline values: CDR1 GTSNPN, CDR2 SVGIG (reference sequence). The CDR3 DNA follows: TGTGCCTGGGGACCCTACCCCAGGGGAACTAATGAAAAACTGTTTTTT. Translation gives CAWGPYPRGTNEKLFF. The full variable domain, rest sourced from reference TRBV30 and TRBJ1-4, is SQTIHQWPATLVQPVGSPLSLECTVEGTSNPNLYWYRQAAGRGLQLLFYSVGIGQISSEVPQNLSASRPQDRQFILSSKKLLLSDSGFYLCAWGPYPRGTNEKLFFGSGTQLSVL.

The J gene is TRBJ2-3, the V gene TRBV15; 9 nucleotides agree with TRBD1. This CDR3 has 18 amino acids. CDR1 LNHNV and CDR2 YYDKDF come from the germline V gene (reference sequence). Germline trimming cut 2 bases from V and 6 bases from J; bases unmatched to any gene: 15. DNA of the CDR3: TGTGCCACCAGCAGAACCCCAGCTCTAGGACAGGGGAGGGATACGCAGTATTTT. It is translated as CATSRTPALGQGRDTQYF.